This entry features one T cell receptor (beta chain) sequence. What it binds is unknown. CDR3 length: 14 residues. Germline CDR1 SQVTM, CDR2 ANQGSEA. Losses at the gene ends were 4 bases for V and 7 bases for J; bases not matched to a gene: 6. Priming with a constant-region primer yielded TCR beta cDNA from 400 to 500 ng total RNA. Construction of TCR beta libraries relied on three successive nested multiplex PCR rounds employing slightly modified ARM-PCR. Investigators reported that the first two PCR rounds, at around 10 cycles each, used TRBV1-TRBV30 forward primers with a C-beta reverse primer. TCRdb re-called the multiplex PCR reads with MiXCR, one entry per CDR3 protein. The sample holds tens of thousands of distinct CDR3 sequences; 70% to 80% are singletons and the top ten take roughly a quarter. Extraction of RNA together with DNA used about 18-31 mg of unsorted bulk tissue. The sample is drawn from a study of tumor-infiltrating lymphocytes in primary liver carcinoma.

Study results and limitations: Relative to blood, tumors carried a significantly larger fraction of the repertoire in their top 250 clones (p = 0.039). Lower overlap was observed for tumor-adjacent and tumor-blood pairs relative to tumor region pairs.

This clonotype was sampled from a man aged 40-55 years with primary liver carcinoma and hepatitis B virus infection. The chain couples TRBV29-1 to TRBJ2-7, with 14 bases that match TRBD2. The sequenced material came from liver tumor tissue from sampling region 5. Specified subset: tumor region T5, tumor centre. The CDR3 DNA sequence: TGCAGCGTTGGGACTAGCGGGAGGTCTCGGGAGCAGTACTTC. Translated: CSVGTSGRSREQYF.